One and the same sample provided the 24 T cell receptor beta chains below, sequenced in a study of blood T cell repertoires in COVID-19. Produced via immunoSEQ multiplex PCR; TCRdb's table is partial and in-frame only. The sample holds 60,000 or so clones, around 85% seen once. The sample was peripheral blood. These receptors were collected from a woman aged 70-85 years with active COVID-19.

This chain connects TRBV10-1 to TRBJ2-2, with 9 bases matching TRBD1. Germline CDR1 reads WNHNN; CDR2 reads SYGVQD (reference sequence). After removal of 4 bases from V and 3 bases from J, the junction contained 24 bases not matched to a gene. CDR3 size: 22 residues. The CDR3 loop is CASSASFASGTGQFQDTGELFF. CDR3 nucleotides: TGCGCCAGCAGTGCCTCTTTTGCTAGTGGGACAGGGCAATTTCAAGACACCGGGGAGCTGTTTTTT.

The gene calls are TRBV27 and TRBJ1-2; 8 bases match TRBD1. Per the germline V gene, CDR1 is MNHEY and CDR2 is SMNVEV (reference sequence). Losses at the gene ends were 3 bases for V and 4 bases for J; bases not matched to a gene: 7. The CDR3 length is 15 residues. The CDR3 loop is CASSLSTGVGYGYTF. CDR3 nucleotide sequence: TGTGCCAGCAGTTTGTCGACAGGGGTTGGCTATGGCTACACCTTC.

J is TRBJ2-7 and V is TRBV27, with D unresolved. Germline loops: CDR1 MNHEY, CDR2 SMNVEV (reference sequence). The ends were cut back, 2 bases at V and 0 bases at J, with 5 bases in the middle. The length of the CDR3 is 13 residues. The CDR3 DNA follows: TGTGCCAGCAGTTTAACTTTCTCCTACGAGCAGTACTTC. Encoded protein: CASSLTFSYEQYF.

The sample holds one count of this clone. The rearrangement uses TRBV28 and TRBJ2-3; D gene uncertain. In germline, CDR1 is MDHEN, CDR2 SYDVKM. Trimming removed 4 bases at V and 8 bases at J, with 4 bases between. The CDR3 loop spans 10 amino acids. The DNA for the CDR3 is TGTGCCAGCAGTTCCATTACGCAGTATTTT. Residues: CASSSITQYF.

The V call is TRBV3-1 (or the pseudogene TRBV3-2), the J call TRBJ2-2; 10 positions match TRBD1. V gave up 4 bases and J gave up 4 bases; unmatched junction bases: 3. The germline V gene has CDR1 LGHDT and CDR2 YNNKEL (reference sequence). The CDR3 consists of 15 residues. The CDR3 DNA reads TGTGCCAGCAGCCTCTGGACAGGGGGCACCGGGGAGCTGTTTTTT. Its protein is CASSLWTGGTGELFF.

V gene TRBV4-1 combines with J gene TRBJ2-3; tentative D call: TRBD2 (6 bases). Germline CDR1 is MGHRA and CDR2 is YSYEKL. V was trimmed by 4 bases and J by 2 bases, leaving 13 bases between them. CDR3 length: 15 amino acids. Here the CDR3 reads CASSPWDSYTDTQYF. The CDR3 nucleotides read TGCGCCAGCAGCCCATGGGACTCCTACACAGATACGCAGTATTTT.

V gene TRBV6-1 combines with J gene TRBJ2-7, with D maybe TRBD2 (7 bases). Germline CDR1 is MNHNS and CDR2 is SASEGT. Trimming removed 1 base at V and 0 bases at J, with 10 bases between. This CDR3 is 15 amino acids long. The DNA for the CDR3 is TGTGCCAGCAGTGAAGAGGGGGGGGGCTCCTACGAGCAGTACTTC. This translates into CASSEEGGGSYEQYF.

V usage is TRBV28 and J usage is TRBJ2-7; perhaps TRBD2 as D (6 bases). From germline, CDR1 is MDHEN and CDR2 SYDVKM. This CDR3 is built from 15 residues. V shed 3 bases and J shed 6 bases, with 18 bases lying between them. The CDR3 bases are TGTGCCAGCAGTTTTCCTGGGAGGCTTTTAGGCGAGCAGTACTTC. This translates into CASSFPGRLLGEQYF. The full variable domain, in which reference TRBV28 and TRBJ2-7 provide the parts outside the CDR3, is DVKVTQSSRYLVKRTGEKVFLECVQDMDHENMFWYRQDPGLGLRLIYFSYDVKMKEKGDIPEGYSVSREKKERFSLILESASTNQTSMYLCASSFPGRLLGEQYFGPGTRLTVT.

V and J are TRBV5-1 and TRBJ1-1; D perhaps matches TRBD1 (6 bases). The germline CDR1 and CDR2 sequences are SGHRS and YFSETQ. Trimming shortened V by 1 base and J by 6 bases, and 10 bases separated the two germline ends. The CDR3 is made up of 13 amino acids. The CDR3 spells CASSLSGGAEAFF. For the CDR3, the DNA is TGCGCCAGCAGCTTGTCTGGGGGCGCTGAAGCTTTCTTT.

This clone is a singleton in its sample. The rearrangement links TRBV7-7 to TRBJ2-1, with D possibly TRBD2 on 5 matching bases. Looked up from germline, CDR1 is SSHAT and CDR2 is FNYEAQ (reference sequence). The CDR3 loop spans 15 amino acids. Trimming cost V 0 bases and J 8 bases, with 14 bases left between them. The CDR3 region has the DNA TGTGCCAGCAGCTTAGCAGCGGAGGCCCCCCATGAGCAGTTCTTC. As protein: CASSLAAEAPHEQFF.

This sequence joins TRBV18 and TRBJ2-7; 8 bases align to TRBD1. The CDR3 has 14 amino acids. After removal of 2 bases from V and 6 bases from J, the junction contained 6 bases not matched to a gene. CDR1 is KGHSH, CDR2 LQKENI, per germline. CDR3 residues: CASSPGRGRSEQYF. DNA of the CDR3: TGTGCCAGCTCACCAGGCAGGGGGCGGTCCGAGCAGTACTTC.

This chain joins TRBV7-3 and TRBJ2-3; weak D call: TRBD2 (6 bases). Trimming pared 0 bases from V and 1 base from J, leaving 11 bases between. This CDR3 spans 16 amino acids. Germline V gene lookup returns CDR1 SGHTA and CDR2 FQGTGA. The chain's CDR3 is CASSLTAASGTDTQYF. The CDR3 coding sequence is TGTGCCAGCAGCTTAACAGCGGCTAGCGGCACAGATACGCAGTATTTT.

The chain is built from TRBV25-1 and TRBJ2-5; TRBD1 agrees at 11 bases. The CDR3 spans 14 residues. Unmatched junction bases numbered 2, after V lost 4 bases and J lost 4 bases. Germline CDR1 reads MGHDK; CDR2 reads SYGVNS. The CDR3 sequence: CASSGTGGAETQYF. The CDR3 coding sequence is TGTGCCAGCAGTGGGACAGGGGGCGCAGAGACCCAGTACTTC.

The rearrangement joins TRBV7-2 to TRBJ2-2; the match to TRBD2 covers 10 bases. V shed 6 bases and J 5 bases; nucleotides not matched to a gene: 6. Germline V lookup: CDR1 SGHTA, CDR2 FQGNSA. The CDR3 has 15 residues. The CDR3 loop is CASSTAGGGTGELFF. The CDR3 region has the DNA TGTGCCAGCAGTACAGCGGGAGGGGGGACCGGGGAGCTGTTTTTT.

DNA for the CDR3: TGCGCCAGCAGCTCCGGGACTGACTCCTACGAGCAGTACTTC. This gives the protein CASSSGTDSYEQYF. The rearrangement joins TRBV10-1 to TRBJ2-7, with D possibly TRBD2 on 6 matching bases. There are 14 residues in the CDR3. Germline V gene data show CDR1 as WNHNN and CDR2 as SYGVQD (reference sequence). Trimming cost V 6 bases and J 0 bases, with 12 bases left between them.

The chain recombines TRBV5-1 with TRBJ2-7; tentatively, D is TRBD2 (5 bases). CDR1 SGHRS and CDR2 YFSETQ come from the germline V gene. The CDR3 is 15 residues long. Deletions cut 0 bases from V and 6 bases from J, with 16 bases between. The CDR3 region is CASSLGGHESGEQYF. The CDR3 coding sequence is TGCGCCAGCAGCTTGGGCGGGCACGAGTCAGGCGAGCAGTACTTC. The entire variable domain, with the rest obtained from reference TRBV5-1 and TRBJ2-7, is as follows: KAGVTQTPRYLIKTRGQQVTLSCSPISGHRSVSWYQQTPGQGLQFLFEYFSETQRNKGNFPGRFSGRQFSNSRSEMNVSTLELGDSALYLCASSLGGHESGEQYFGPGTRLTVT.

CDR3 coding DNA: TGTGCCAGCAGCTTAGGAGAGGATATAATGAACACTGAAGCTTTCTTT. It specifies CASSLGEDIMNTEAFF. The chain uses TRBV7-6 and TRBJ1-1; D is undetermined. V lost 1 base to trimming and J lost 0 bases, with 12 bases between them. The CDR3 totals 16 residues. Germline CDR1 reads SGHVS; CDR2 reads FNYEAQ.

The chain has TRBV30 and TRBJ1-2; 9 bases match TRBD1. The length of the CDR3 is 13 residues. J lost 5 bases, V lost 3 bases, and 4 bases had no gene match. Germline V gives CDR1 GTSNPN, CDR2 SVGIG (reference sequence). In DNA form, the CDR3 reads TGTGCCTGGAGCGGGACAGGGAGGTATGGCTACACCTTC. Its protein product is CAWSGTGRYGYTF.

This clone has only a few counts. The chain joins TRBV5-5 to TRBJ2-7; possibly TRBD1 for D (5 bases). The CDR3 has 14 residues. V lost 2 bases and J 1 base, leaving 10 bases between the germline ends. Germline V gene sequence: CDR1 SGHKS, CDR2 YYEKEE (reference sequence). The CDR3 region is CASSLLTVSYEQYF. The CDR3 region has the DNA TGTGCCAGCAGCTTACTGACAGTTTCCTACGAGCAGTACTTC.

The V call is TRBV27, the J call TRBJ1-1; no firm D call. V was cut by 3 bases and J by 1 base, with 21 bases left in between. CDR3 length equals 18 residues. Germline V CDR1 and CDR2: MNHEY, SMNVEV (reference sequence). The CDR3 DNA reads as TGTGCCAGCAGTTTTGGGGTCGGAGCAGAGCGGCGGAACACTGAAGCTTTCTTT. Amino acid sequence: CASSFGVGAERRNTEAFF.

This CDR3 reads CASSLVQGKSRGYTF. CDR3 bases: TGTGCCAGCAGCTTAGTGCAGGGAAAATCGCGCGGCTACACCTTC. The chain uses TRBV7-8 and TRBJ1-2, with D maybe TRBD1 (5 bases). Germline V gene sequence: CDR1 SGHVS, CDR2 FQNEAQ. CDR3 length: 15 residues. The germline V and J ends were trimmed by 1 base and 8 bases, with 17 bases remaining between them.

The chain has TRBV5-1 and TRBJ1-2; 7 bases map to TRBD1. The CDR3 extends over 15 amino acids. V was clipped by 5 bases and J by 4 bases; unmatched bases: 11. Germline CDR1 SGHRS, CDR2 YFSETQ. The CDR3 spells CASSEWTGVSYGYTF. The CDR3 DNA sequence: TGCGCCAGCAGTGAATGGACAGGAGTTAGCTATGGCTACACCTTC.

The CDR3 nucleotides are TGCGCCAGCAGCTTTGGGTCAGGTAACACAGATACGCAGTATTTT. It yields the protein CASSFGSGNTDTQYF. The rearrangement links TRBV5-1 to TRBJ2-3; D uncertain. CDR1 and CDR2 from the germline V gene are SGHRS and YFSETQ. This CDR3 contains 15 residues. The V end was cut by 2 bases, the J end by 2 bases, with 12 bases between.

The genes are TRBV27 and TRBJ2-7, with D possibly being TRBD1 (5 bases). The germline gives CDR1 MNHEY, CDR2 SMNVEV (reference sequence). The V gene lost 5 bases and the J gene lost 0 bases, with 14 bases spanning the gap. The CDR3 consists of 15 residues. CDR3 coding DNA: TGTGCCAGCAGTGAGAACAGGCGGAGCTCCTACGAGCAGTACTTC. This translates into CASSENRRSSYEQYF.